A single sample is the source of the 2 T cell receptor beta chains below, sequenced in a study of T cell responses to AZD1222 COVID-19 vaccine. Sequenced by immunoSEQ multiplex PCR; TCRdb stores in-frame clones only, minus some. This sample has approximately 130,000 clones, with 90% to 95% found just once. Source: peripheral blood, taken on day 0 of AZD1222 vaccination. These receptor sequences come from an adult in good health.

The rearrangement uses TRBV18 and TRBJ1-2; maybe TRBD1 (6 bases). CDR1 and CDR2 (germline): KGHSH, LQKENI. This CDR3 has 19 amino acids. Trimming stripped 3 bases from V and 4 bases from J, with 27 bases between. CDR3 residues: CASSPTSTGIWRRGYGYTF. In nucleotides, the CDR3 is TGTGCCAGCTCACCTACCTCTACAGGGATCTGGCGGCGAGGCTATGGCTACACCTTC.

This clone showed up just a few times. The gene calls are TRBV11-2 and TRBJ2-7; D is perhaps TRBD2 (6 bases). The CDR3 contains 13 residues. V was pared by 5 bases and J by 3 bases, with 11 bases between. The germline CDR1 and CDR2 sequences are SGHAT and FQNNGV. CDR3 protein: CASSTPRDYEQYF. The CDR3 bases are TGTGCCAGCAGCACCCCGCGGGACTACGAGCAGTACTTC. Complete variable domain (other parts from reference TRBV11-2 and TRBJ2-7): EAGVAQSPRYKIIEKRQSVAFWCNPISGHATLYWYQQILGQGPKLLIQFQNNGVVDDSQLPKDRFSAERLKGVDSTLKIQPAKLEDSAVYLCASSTPRDYEQYFGPGTRLTVT.